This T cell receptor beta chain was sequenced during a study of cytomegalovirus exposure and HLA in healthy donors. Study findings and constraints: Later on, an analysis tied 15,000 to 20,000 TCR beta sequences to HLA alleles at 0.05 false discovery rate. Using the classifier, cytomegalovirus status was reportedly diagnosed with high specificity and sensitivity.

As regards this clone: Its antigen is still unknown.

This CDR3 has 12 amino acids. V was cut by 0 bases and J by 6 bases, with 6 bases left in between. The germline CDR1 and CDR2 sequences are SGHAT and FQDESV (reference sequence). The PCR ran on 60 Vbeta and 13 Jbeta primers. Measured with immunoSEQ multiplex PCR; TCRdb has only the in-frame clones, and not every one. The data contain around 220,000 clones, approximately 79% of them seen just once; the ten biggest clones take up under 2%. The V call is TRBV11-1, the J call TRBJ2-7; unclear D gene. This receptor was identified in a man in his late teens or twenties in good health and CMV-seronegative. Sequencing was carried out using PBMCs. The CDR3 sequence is CASSLAGSEQYF. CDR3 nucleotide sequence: TGTGCCAGCAGCTTAGCCGGTAGCGAGCAGTACTTC.